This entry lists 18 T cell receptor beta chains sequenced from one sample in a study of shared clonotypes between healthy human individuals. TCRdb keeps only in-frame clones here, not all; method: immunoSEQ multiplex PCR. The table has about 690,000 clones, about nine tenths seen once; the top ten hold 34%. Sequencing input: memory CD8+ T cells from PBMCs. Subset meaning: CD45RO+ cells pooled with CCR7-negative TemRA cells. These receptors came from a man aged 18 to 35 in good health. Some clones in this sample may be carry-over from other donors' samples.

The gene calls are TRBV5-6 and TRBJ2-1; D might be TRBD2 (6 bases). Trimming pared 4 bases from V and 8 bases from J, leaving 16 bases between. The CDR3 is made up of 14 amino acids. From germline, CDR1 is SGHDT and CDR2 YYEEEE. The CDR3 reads CASSPPSGAYEQFF. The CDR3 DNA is TGTGCCAGCAGCCCCCCCTCGGGAGCCTATGAGCAGTTCTTC.

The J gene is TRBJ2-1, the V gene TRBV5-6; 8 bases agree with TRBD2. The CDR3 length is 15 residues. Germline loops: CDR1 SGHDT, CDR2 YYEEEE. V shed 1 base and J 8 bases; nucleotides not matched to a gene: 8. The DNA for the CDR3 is TGTGCCAGCAGCTTGCGGGGGGGCGCACGGTATGAGCAGTTCTTC. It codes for CASSLRGGARYEQFF.

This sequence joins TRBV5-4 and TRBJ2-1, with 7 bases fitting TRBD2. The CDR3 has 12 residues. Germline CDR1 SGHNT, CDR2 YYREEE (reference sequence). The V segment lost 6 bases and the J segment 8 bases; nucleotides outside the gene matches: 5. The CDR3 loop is CASNRGVDEQFF. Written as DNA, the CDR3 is TGTGCCAGCAACCGGGGGGTCGATGAGCAGTTCTTC.

The DNA for the CDR3 is TGTGCCAGCAGTGTTACCAGCGGGAACCAAGAGACCCAGTACTTC. Its translation is CASSVTSGNQETQYF. This chain links TRBV6-4 with TRBJ2-5; 7 bases are shared with TRBD2. From germline, CDR1 is MRHNA and CDR2 SNTAGT. This CDR3 is 15 amino acids long. V lost 4 bases, J lost 0 bases, and 5 bases stayed unmatched.

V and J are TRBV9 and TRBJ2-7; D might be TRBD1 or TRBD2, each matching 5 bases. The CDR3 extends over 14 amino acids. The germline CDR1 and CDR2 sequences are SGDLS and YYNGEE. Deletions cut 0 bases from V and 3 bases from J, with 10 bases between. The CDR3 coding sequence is TGTGCCAGCAGCGTAGTCCCGGGGCTCTACGAGCAGTACTTC. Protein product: CASSVVPGLYEQYF.

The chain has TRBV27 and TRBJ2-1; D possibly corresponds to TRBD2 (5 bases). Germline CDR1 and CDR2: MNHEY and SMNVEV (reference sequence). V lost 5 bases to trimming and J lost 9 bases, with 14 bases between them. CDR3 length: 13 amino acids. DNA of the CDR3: TGTGCCAGCAGTCTTGGACTTCCCCTTGAGCAGTTCTTC. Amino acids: CASSLGLPLEQFF.

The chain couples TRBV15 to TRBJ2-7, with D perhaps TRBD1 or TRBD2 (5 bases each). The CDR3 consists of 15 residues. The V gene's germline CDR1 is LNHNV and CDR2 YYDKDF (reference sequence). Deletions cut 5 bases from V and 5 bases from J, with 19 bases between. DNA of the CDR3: TGTGCCACCAGCCTCTTAGGGACCGCCGTGGACGAGCAGTACTTC. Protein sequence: CATSLLGTAVDEQYF. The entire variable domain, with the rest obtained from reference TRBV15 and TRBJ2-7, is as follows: DAMVIQNPRYQVTQFGKPVTLSCSQTLNHNVMYWYQQKSSQAPKLLFHYYDKDFNNEADTPDNFQSRRPNTSFCFLDIRSPGLGDTAMYLCATSLLGTAVDEQYFGPGTRLTVT.

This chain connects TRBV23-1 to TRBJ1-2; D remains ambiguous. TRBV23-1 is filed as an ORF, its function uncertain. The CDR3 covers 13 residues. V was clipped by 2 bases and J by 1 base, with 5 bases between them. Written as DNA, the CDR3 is TGCGCCAGCAGTCAAGCCAGTAACTATGGCTACACCTTC. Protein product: CASSQASNYGYTF.

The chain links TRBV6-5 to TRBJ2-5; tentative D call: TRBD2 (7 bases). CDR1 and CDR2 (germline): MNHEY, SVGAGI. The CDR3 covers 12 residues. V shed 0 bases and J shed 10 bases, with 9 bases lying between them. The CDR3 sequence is CASSYSGGDQYF. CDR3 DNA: TGTGCCAGCAGTTACTCAGGGGGGGACCAGTACTTC.

CDR3 nucleotides: TGTGCCAGCAGTTCTTATGCCTACGAGCAGTACTTC. It specifies CASSSYAYEQYF. The chain combines TRBV28 with TRBJ2-7, with unresolved D. The CDR3 length is 12 residues. CDR1 is MDHEN and CDR2 is SYDVKM in the germline V gene. V was shortened by 4 bases and J by 2 bases, with 6 bases between the two germline ends.

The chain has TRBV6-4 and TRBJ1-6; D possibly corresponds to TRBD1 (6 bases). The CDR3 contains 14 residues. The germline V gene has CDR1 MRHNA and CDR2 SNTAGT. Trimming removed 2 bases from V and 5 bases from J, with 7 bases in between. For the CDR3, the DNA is TGTGCCAGCAGTGACAACAGGGATAATTCACCCCTCCACTTT. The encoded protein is CASSDNRDNSPLHF.

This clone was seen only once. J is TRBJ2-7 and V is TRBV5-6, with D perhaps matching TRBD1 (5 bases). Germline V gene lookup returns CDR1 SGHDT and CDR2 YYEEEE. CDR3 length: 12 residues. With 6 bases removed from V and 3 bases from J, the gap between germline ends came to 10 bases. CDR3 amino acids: CASTLGDYEQYF. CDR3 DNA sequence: TGTGCCAGCACCCTAGGGGACTACGAGCAGTACTTC. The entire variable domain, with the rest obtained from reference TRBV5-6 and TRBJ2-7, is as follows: DAGVTQSPTHLIKTRGQQVTLRCSPKSGHDTVSWYQQALGQGPQFIFQYYEEEERQRGNFPDRFSGHQFPNYSSELNVNALLLGDSALYLCASTLGDYEQYFGPGTRLTVT.

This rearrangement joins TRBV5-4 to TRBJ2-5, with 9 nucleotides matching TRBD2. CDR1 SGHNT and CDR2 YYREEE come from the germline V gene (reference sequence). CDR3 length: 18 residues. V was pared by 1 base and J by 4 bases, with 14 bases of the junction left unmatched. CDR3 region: CASSLLAGARGRAETQYF. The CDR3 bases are TGTGCCAGCAGCTTGTTAGCGGGAGCGCGCGGGCGGGCAGAGACCCAGTACTTC.

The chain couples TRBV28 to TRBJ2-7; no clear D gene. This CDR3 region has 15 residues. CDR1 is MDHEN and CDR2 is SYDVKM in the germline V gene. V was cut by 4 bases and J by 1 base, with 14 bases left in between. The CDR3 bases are TGTGCCAGCAGTTCCTACCCGACAAGTTCCTACGAGCAGTACTTC. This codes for CASSSYPTSSYEQYF. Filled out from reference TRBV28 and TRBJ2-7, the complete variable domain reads DVKVTQSSRYLVKRTGEKVFLECVQDMDHENMFWYRQDPGLGLRLIYFSYDVKMKEKGDIPEGYSVSREKKERFSLILESASTNQTSMYLCASSSYPTSSYEQYFGPGTRLTVT.

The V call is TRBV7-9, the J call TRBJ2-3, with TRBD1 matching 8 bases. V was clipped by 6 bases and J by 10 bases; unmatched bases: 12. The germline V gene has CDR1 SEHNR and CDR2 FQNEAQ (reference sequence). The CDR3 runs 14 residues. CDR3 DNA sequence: TGTGCCAGCAGTTCCAGGGGGCTCCCTCGGTCGCAGTATTTT. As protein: CASSSRGLPRSQYF.

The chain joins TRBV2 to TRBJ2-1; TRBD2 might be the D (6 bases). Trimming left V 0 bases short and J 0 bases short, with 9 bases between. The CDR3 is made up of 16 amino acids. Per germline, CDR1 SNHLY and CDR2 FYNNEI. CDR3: CASSEAAGSSYNEQFF. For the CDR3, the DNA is TGTGCCAGCAGTGAAGCGGCGGGGAGCTCCTACAATGAGCAGTTCTTC.

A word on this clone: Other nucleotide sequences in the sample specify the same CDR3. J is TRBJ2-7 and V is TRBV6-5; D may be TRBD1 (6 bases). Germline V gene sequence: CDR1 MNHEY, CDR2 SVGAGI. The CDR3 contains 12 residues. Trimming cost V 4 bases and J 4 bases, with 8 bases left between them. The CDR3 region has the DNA TGTGCCAGCAGTTCCAGGGGATACGAGCAGTACTTC. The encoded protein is CASSSRGYEQYF.

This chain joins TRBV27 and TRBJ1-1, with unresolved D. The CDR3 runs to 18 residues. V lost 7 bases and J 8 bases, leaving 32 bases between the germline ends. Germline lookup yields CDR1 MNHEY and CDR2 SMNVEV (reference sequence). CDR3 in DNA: TGTGCCAGCACCCTGATCGGATGGAGGGCCCAGAAATACAAGGAAGCTTTCTTT. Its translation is CASTLIGWRAQKYKEAFF.